This T cell receptor (beta chain) was profiled in a study of T cell responses to AZD1222 COVID-19 vaccine. The study's findings and limits: Recipients of AZD1222 seropositive at baseline numbered only 5 to 7.

The CDR3 consists of 16 residues. CDR1 and CDR2 (germline): SGHKS, YYEKEE (reference sequence). V was shortened by 5 bases and J by 2 bases, with 18 bases between the two germline ends. A single count supports this clone. The target antigen is unknown. Sequencing used immunoSEQ multiplex PCR; TCRdb keeps in-frame clones, though not all of them. The table has about 15,000 clones, about 87% seen once. The source material was peripheral blood, sampled 28 days after the second AZD1222 dose. The TCR comes from an adult who received the AZD1222 COVID-19 vaccine. The rearrangement links TRBV5-5 to TRBJ2-3; D is uncertain. The CDR3 loop reads CASSFPGRRNTDTQYF. CDR3 sequence (DNA): TGTGCCAGCAGTTTTCCGGGCAGAAGAAACACAGATACGCAGTATTTT. Looking up the rest from reference TRBV5-5 and TRBJ2-3 gives the full variable domain: DAGVTQSPTHLIKTRGQQVTLRCSPISGHKSVSWYQQVLGQGPQFIFQYYEKEERGRGNFPDRFSARQFPNYSSELNVNALLLGDSALYLCASSFPGRRNTDTQYFGPGTRLTVL.